Below, 16 T cell receptor beta chains from the same sample are listed, as sequenced in a study of T cell changes during pregnancy in multiple sclerosis. Sequencing used immunoSEQ multiplex PCR; TCRdb keeps in-frame clones, though not all of them. The sample lists tens of thousands of clones, about 94% occurring once. This material consisted of CD4+ T cells from peripheral blood mononuclear cells, taken after pregnancy. The receptor source for this set is a female donor with multiple sclerosis, enrolled in a pregnancy study.

The chain recombines TRBV4-2 with TRBJ2-7, with TRBD2 matching 15 bases. Trimming at V came to 1 base and at J to 2 bases, leaving 3 bases not matched to a gene. Germline V CDR1 and CDR2: LGHNA, YNFKEQ. The CDR3 runs to 17 residues. CDR3 sequence: CASSQVGLAGGPYEQYF. For the CDR3, the DNA is TGTGCCAGCAGCCAAGTGGGACTAGCGGGGGGTCCCTACGAGCAGTACTTC.

Concerning this clone itself: At one end the junction does not follow the germline gene, possibly because of a read error. CDR3 sequence reads: CASSFQWGDNEQFF. The CDR3 DNA is TGTGCTAGCAGTTTCCAGTGGGGGGACAATGAGCAGTTCTTC. The genes are TRBV7-7 and TRBJ2-1; maybe TRBD2 (6 bases). The germline V gene has CDR1 SSHAT and CDR2 FNYEAQ (reference sequence). This CDR3 spans 14 amino acids.

The chain combines TRBV9 with TRBJ2-7; 8 bases are shared with TRBD1. The ends lost 4 bases at V and 4 bases at J; junction bases unmatched: 7. The CDR3 is made up of 14 amino acids. Germline CDR1 reads SGDLS; CDR2 reads YYNGEE. This CDR3 reads CASSPRTGMYEQYF. As DNA, the CDR3 is TGTGCCAGCAGCCCCCGGACAGGGATGTACGAGCAGTACTTC.

V gene TRBV6-4 combines with J gene TRBJ2-1; D may be TRBD1 (6 bases). Germline V CDR1 and CDR2: MRHNA, SNTAGT. V shed 3 bases and J shed 6 bases, with 15 bases lying between them. This CDR3 has 15 residues. The CDR3 sequence: CASSEQGIVGNEQFF. CDR3 bases: TGTGCCAGCAGTGAACAGGGAATAGTGGGCAATGAGCAGTTCTTC.

The chain uses TRBV6-5 and TRBJ1-1; the D gene is possibly TRBD1 (6 bases). The length of the CDR3 is 14 residues. The germline V gene encodes CDR1 MNHEY and CDR2 SVGAGI. V was clipped by 2 bases and J by 6 bases, with 13 bases between them. CDR3 DNA: TGTGCCAGCAGTTACGAGACAGGCAGGGCTGAAGCTTTCTTT. Protein sequence: CASSYETGRAEAFF.

The chain links TRBV7-3 to TRBJ2-1; 7 nucleotides align to TRBD2. In germline, CDR1 is SGHTA, CDR2 FQGTGA. The V and J ends lost 5 bases and 4 bases, in that order; junction bases with no gene match: 14. The CDR3 is made up of 17 amino acids. CDR3 loop: CASSPPPLAVHYNEQFF. CDR3 sequence (DNA): TGTGCCAGCAGCCCCCCCCCTCTAGCGGTACATTACAATGAGCAGTTCTTC. The variable domain in full, with the rest retrieved from reference TRBV7-3 and TRBJ2-1, is GAGVSQTPSNKVTEKGKYVELRCDPISGHTALYWYRQSLGQGPEFLIYFQGTGAADDSGLPNDRFFAVRPEGSVSTLKIQRTERGDSAVYLCASSPPPLAVHYNEQFFGPGTRLTVL.

The chain uses TRBV4-1 and TRBJ1-5; D remains ambiguous. Trimming shortened V by 3 bases and J by 1 base, and 13 bases separated the two germline ends. Germline CDR1 reads MGHRA; CDR2 reads YSYEKL. This CDR3 contains 16 residues. CDR3 amino acids: CASSQSYGGSNQPQHF. CDR3 DNA sequence: TGCGCCAGCAGCCAGTCGTACGGAGGGAGCAATCAGCCCCAGCATTTT.

The chain carries TRBV27 and TRBJ2-3; a possible D gene is TRBD2 (6 bases). This CDR3 has 17 residues. Looked up from germline, CDR1 is MNHEY and CDR2 is SMNVEV (reference sequence). The V gene lost 6 bases and the J gene lost 5 bases, with 24 bases spanning the gap. The CDR3 DNA sequence: TGTGCCAGCAGCCACGAGCCCCGACCCCCCGGGAGAGATACGCAGTATTTT. It yields the protein CASSHEPRPPGRDTQYF.

This clone was observed once. CDR3 sequence reads: CASSSSPFGEQYF. The CDR3 nucleotides are TGTGCCAGCAGTTCAAGTCCCTTCGGGGAGCAGTACTTC. The rearrangement uses TRBV27 and TRBJ2-7; no clear D. The V gene lost 4 bases and the J gene lost 7 bases, with 14 bases spanning the gap. Per germline, CDR1 MNHEY and CDR2 SMNVEV (reference sequence). The CDR3 extends over 13 amino acids.

The chain carries TRBV29-1 and TRBJ2-2, with 9 bases identical to TRBD2. CDR1 is SQVTM and CDR2 is ANQGSEA in the germline V gene. CDR3 length equals 15 residues. The ends lost 5 bases at V and 0 bases at J; junction bases unmatched: 4. CDR3: CSVYLAGTNTGELFF. For the CDR3, the DNA is TGCAGCGTTTATCTAGCGGGGACGAACACCGGGGAGCTGTTTTTT.

V usage is TRBV6-5 and J usage is TRBJ1-3, with D possibly being TRBD1 (6 bases). Trimming cost V 5 bases and J 3 bases, with 11 bases left between them. In germline, CDR1 is MNHEY, CDR2 SVGAGI. The CDR3 contains 14 residues. The CDR3 DNA reads as TGTGCCAGCAGTACAGGGTCTAGTGGAAACACCATATATTTT. Translating gives CASSTGSSGNTIYF.

The genes are TRBV18 and TRBJ2-7; weak D call: TRBD1 (5 bases). This CDR3 has 15 residues. Germline CDR1 is KGHSH and CDR2 is LQKENI. With 6 bases removed from V and 3 bases from J, the gap between germline ends came to 18 bases. DNA of the CDR3: TGTGCCAGCTCCCCCCCCCGGGCAGGGCTCTACGAGCAGTACTTC. Protein sequence: CASSPPRAGLYEQYF.

The rearrangement links TRBV4-1 to TRBJ1-4, with 9 bases lining up with TRBD1. Germline CDR1 reads MGHRA; CDR2 reads YSYEKL. The CDR3 has 18 residues. The V and J ends lost 3 bases and 8 bases, in that order; junction bases with no gene match: 16. The CDR3, as DNA: TGCGCCAGCAGCCAGCCGGGACAGGGAAGGAGTACTGGAGAAAAACTGTTTTTT. Translation gives CASSQPGQGRSTGEKLFF.

The rearrangement joins TRBV5-1 to TRBJ2-5; TRBD2 matches at 14 bases. Trimming cost V 4 bases and J 1 base; bases outside gene matches: 3. The CDR3 is 16 residues long. Germline CDR1 SGHRS, CDR2 YFSETQ. CDR3 DNA: TGCGCCAGCAGCCCAGGACTAGCGGGGGGCCAAGAGACCCAGTACTTC. Its protein product is CASSPGLAGGQETQYF. The whole variable domain, filled in from reference TRBV5-1 and TRBJ2-5, reads KAGVTQTPRYLIKTRGQQVTLSCSPISGHRSVSWYQQTPGQGLQFLFEYFSETQRNKGNFPGRFSGRQFSNSRSEMNVSTLELGDSALYLCASSPGLAGGQETQYFGPGTRLLVL.

The chain joins TRBV6-1 to TRBJ2-3; the match to TRBD2 covers 9 bases. CDR3 length: 17 residues. Germline CDR1 reads MNHNS; CDR2 reads SASEGT. V shed 4 bases and J 0 bases; nucleotides not matched to a gene: 8. CDR3 bases: TGTGCCAGCAGTGCCCTCCCAGCGGGGGGCAGCACAGATACGCAGTATTTT. Protein: CASSALPAGGSTDTQYF.

The chain couples TRBV5-1 to TRBJ2-7, with 9 nucleotides matching TRBD1. J was trimmed by 3 bases and V by 3 bases; bases with no gene match: 7. Per the germline V gene, CDR1 is SGHRS and CDR2 is YFSETQ. This CDR3 is 15 amino acids long. This CDR3 reads CASSSSPGQGYEQYF. The CDR3 DNA is TGCGCCAGCAGCTCATCTCCGGGACAGGGCTACGAGCAGTACTTC.